These 13 T cell receptor beta chains were all obtained from the same sample, sequenced in a study of T cells after yellow fever vaccination (dated by TCRdb to the late 2010s). The treatment or condition label, read with the paper, signifies: live attenuated yellow fever vaccine strain. Preparation of the library involved 5' RACE. This sample was sequenced with an Illumina HiSeq 2500. TCRdb took the public reads, trimmed them with fastp at Q25, ran MiXCR for clone calling and kept in-frame beta chains. CDR3 protein sequences are deduplicated, and each keeps its most common genes and DNA. The sample table contains approximately 10,000 distinct CDR3 sequences; only one count was recorded for 5.8% of them. Roughly 0.9% of the sample rests with the top ten. The sequencing used PBMCs, either bulk or a sorted T-cell subset (CD4+, CD8+, memory, or dextramer-sorted; not recorded which), collected on the day of the yellow fever booster vaccination. The receptors derive from a man aged 30 to 45 who received the YFV17D yellow fever vaccine.

There are many counts of this clonotype. The J gene is TRBJ2-7, the V gene TRBV15, with 7 bases fitting TRBD1. Germline CDR1 and CDR2: LNHNV and YYDKDF (reference sequence). The length of the CDR3 is 13 residues. Losses at the gene ends were 5 bases for V and 4 bases for J; bases not matched to a gene: 5. CDR3 residues: CATSQTGPYEQYF. CDR3 sequence (DNA): TGTGCCACCAGCCAGACAGGGCCTTACGAGCAGTACTTC. The variable domain in full, with the rest retrieved from reference TRBV15 and TRBJ2-7, is DAMVIQNPRYQVTQFGKPVTLSCSQTLNHNVMYWYQQKSSQAPKLLFHYYDKDFNNEADTPDNFQSRRPNTSFCFLDIRSPGLGDTAMYLCATSQTGPYEQYFGPGTRLTVT.

This clonotype was counted many times. The chain carries TRBV7-8 and TRBJ2-5; tentative D call: TRBD2 (5 bases). Germline V gene lookup returns CDR1 SGHVS and CDR2 FQNEAQ. V dropped 5 bases and J dropped 1 base, with 11 bases sitting between them. CDR3 length equals 14 residues. CDR3 nucleotide sequence: TGTGCCAGCAGCCGATGGGGAGCCCAAGAGACCCAGTACTTC. This translates into CASSRWGAQETQYF.

The V gene is TRBV7-2, the J gene TRBJ1-1; D is ambiguous. Germline V gene lookup returns CDR1 SGHTA and CDR2 FQGNSA. CDR3 length: 14 amino acids. Trimming removed 5 bases from V and 4 bases from J, with 14 bases in between. CDR3 region: CASSPVVSTTEAFF. The CDR3 coding sequence is TGTGCCAGCAGCCCGGTGGTCAGTACCACTGAAGCTTTCTTT.

This clonotype is labeled medium-sized (0.01 to 0.1%). V is TRBV5-6 and J is TRBJ1-4; TRBD1 matches 7 bases. The length of the CDR3 is 15 residues. Germline V gives CDR1 SGHDT, CDR2 YYEEEE. V was clipped by 4 bases and J by 6 bases; unmatched bases: 9. The CDR3 protein is CASSSGQEQYEKLFF. CDR3 bases: TGTGCCAGCAGCAGCGGACAGGAGCAGTATGAAAAACTGTTTTTT.

This clonotype was detected many times. This chain uses TRBV19 with TRBJ2-1; unclear D gene. Germline CDR1 is LNHDA and CDR2 is SQIVND (reference sequence). This CDR3 comprises 12 residues. Trimming left V 5 bases short and J 9 bases short, with 11 bases between. The CDR3 protein is CASSPWTGEQFF. DNA of the CDR3: TGTGCCAGTAGTCCCTGGACGGGTGAGCAGTTCTTC.

This clonotype was picked up many times. CDR3 DNA sequence: TGCAGTGCTAGTGAGGGTTCGAATGAAAAACTGTTTTTT. Translating gives CSASEGSNEKLFF. The chain recombines TRBV20-1 with TRBJ1-4; no clear D. From germline, CDR1 is DFQATT and CDR2 SNEGSKA (reference sequence). The CDR3 has 13 residues. V shed 3 bases and J shed 5 bases, with 10 bases lying between them.

This clonotype is classed as medium-sized. The chain employs TRBV5-1 and TRBJ2-5; D not resolved. V lost 1 base, J lost 6 bases, and 7 bases lay in between. In germline, CDR1 is SGHRS, CDR2 YFSETQ. The CDR3 runs 12 residues. The CDR3 is CASSLLGQTQYF. As DNA, the CDR3 is TGCGCCAGCAGCTTGTTGGGTCAGACCCAGTACTTC.

The table lists this clonotype with many counts. V and J are TRBV30 and TRBJ2-3; the D is unclear. Trimming removed 0 bases at V and 5 bases at J, with 9 bases between. The V gene's germline CDR1 is GTSNPN and CDR2 SVGIG (reference sequence). This CDR3 is 13 amino acids long. DNA for the CDR3: TGTGCCTGGAGTGTACGGCCCGGAGATACGCAGTATTTT. Residues: CAWSVRPGDTQYF.

This clonotype was observed a few times. This chain uses TRBV11-2 with TRBJ2-7, with D possibly TRBD1 on 6 matching bases. Trimming pared 5 bases from V and 4 bases from J, leaving 15 bases between. The CDR3 is made up of 14 amino acids. Germline V gene sequence: CDR1 SGHAT, CDR2 FQNNGV. CDR3 protein: CASSTDRTLYEQYF. CDR3 nucleotides: TGTGCCAGCAGCACCGACAGGACCTTATACGAGCAGTACTTC. The entire variable domain, with the rest obtained from reference TRBV11-2 and TRBJ2-7, is as follows: EAGVAQSPRYKIIEKRQSVAFWCNPISGHATLYWYQQILGQGPKLLIQFQNNGVVDDSQLPKDRFSAERLKGVDSTLKIQPAKLEDSAVYLCASSTDRTLYEQYFGPGTRLTVT.

This clonotype is medium-sized (0.01 to 0.1%). This chain joins TRBV6-5 and TRBJ1-2; D remains ambiguous. V was cut by 8 bases and J by 5 bases, with 12 bases left in between. From germline, CDR1 is MNHEY and CDR2 SVGAGI. The length of the CDR3 is 12 residues. This CDR3 is CASWRGEYGYTF. In DNA, the CDR3 is TGTGCCAGCTGGCGCGGGGAATATGGCTACACCTTC.

There are many counts of this clonotype. The chain is built from TRBV29-1 and TRBJ2-3, with 10 bases matching TRBD1. This CDR3 region has 14 residues. From germline, CDR1 is SQVTM and CDR2 ANQGSEA. V lost 6 bases to trimming and J lost 2 bases; unmatched junction nucleotides: 5. The CDR3 DNA sequence: TGCAGCGTGGCCGGGACAGGGGTCACAGATACGCAGTATTTT. Translating gives CSVAGTGVTDTQYF.

Sample share makes this clonotype medium-sized (0.01 to 0.1%). The chain uses TRBV20-1 and TRBJ2-7; weak D call: TRBD1 (6 bases). V lost 3 bases and J 5 bases, leaving 20 bases between the germline ends. The germline V gene encodes CDR1 DFQATT and CDR2 SNEGSKA (reference sequence). The CDR3 is 15 residues long. CDR3 in amino acids: CSARMAAQGSHEQYF. The DNA of the CDR3 is TGCAGTGCTAGGATGGCGGCTCAGGGGAGTCACGAGCAGTACTTC.

This clonotype was observed at least ten times. The gene calls are TRBV19 and TRBJ1-1; TRBD1 matches at 8 bases. Per germline, CDR1 LNHDA and CDR2 SQIVND (reference sequence). V shed 3 bases and J 0 bases; nucleotides not matched to a gene: 3. This CDR3 has 15 residues. In DNA form, the CDR3 reads TGTGCCAGTAGTATCGGGGACAGGATGAACACTGAAGCTTTCTTT. This translates into CASSIGDRMNTEAFF.